Listed below are T cell receptor beta chains from one sample, sequenced in a study of blood T cell repertoires in COVID-19. The assay was immunoSEQ multiplex PCR, and TCRdb's table has in-frame clones only and misses some. The table shows about 89,000 clones, with about 77% occurring only once. The material sequenced was peripheral blood. The receptors were sampled from a man between 65 and 85 years old with COVID-19, enrolled during active disease. Each CDR3 is given with its conserved first and last residue. D genes are given only for firm matches. Part of the rows lack a size; the others show once, few, many or a class for expanded clones.

len: 15; d_gene: NA; abundance: NA; v_gene: TRBV7-9; j_gene: TRBJ1-4; CDR3nt: TGTGCCAGCAGCTCCGACAGGCGTACTAATGAAAAACTGTTTTTT; CDR3aa: CASSSDRRTNEKLFF
len: 12; d_gene: NA; abundance: NA; v_gene: TRBV12-3/TRBV12-4; j_gene: TRBJ2-7; CDR3nt: TGTGCCAGCAGTTTCGAACAGAAAGAGCAGTACTTC; CDR3aa: CASSFEQKEQYF
len: 15; d_gene: TRBD2; abundance: NA; v_gene: TRBV28; j_gene: TRBJ2-1; CDR3nt: TGTGCCAGCAGTTTAGTTCAAGCGGGAGCCCATGAGCAGTTCTTC; CDR3aa: CASSLVQAGAHEQFF
len: 12; d_gene: NA; abundance: NA; v_gene: TRBV11-2; j_gene: TRBJ2-3; CDR3nt: TGTGCCAGCAGCTTAGCGACAGATACGCAGTATTTT; CDR3aa: CASSLATDTQYF
len: 13; d_gene: TRBD1; abundance: NA; v_gene: TRBV11-3; j_gene: TRBJ1-1; CDR3nt: TGTGCCAGCAGCTTTGGACAGGGCACTGAAGCTTTCTTT; CDR3aa: CASSFGQGTEAFF
len: 15; d_gene: NA; abundance: NA; v_gene: TRBV11-3; j_gene: TRBJ2-1; CDR3nt: TGTGCCAGCAGCTTATCCGGGGTTTTGGTCAATGAGCAGTTCTTC; CDR3aa: CASSLSGVLVNEQFF
len: 15; d_gene: NA; abundance: NA; v_gene: TRBV4-1; j_gene: TRBJ1-3; CDR3nt: TGCGCCAGCAGCCACCCAACGGGGTCGGGGGGCACCATATATTTT; CDR3aa: CASSHPTGSGGTIYF
len: 14; d_gene: NA; abundance: once; v_gene: TRBV10-2; j_gene: TRBJ2-7; CDR3nt: TGCGCCAGCAGTGTGTCTAGTGTTAGCCACGAGCAGTACTTC; CDR3aa: CASSVSSVSHEQYF
len: 14; d_gene: NA; abundance: NA; v_gene: TRBV30; j_gene: TRBJ1-1; CDR3nt: TGTGCCTGGACTGGGATACAGGGAAACACTGAAGCTTTCTTT; CDR3aa: CAWTGIQGNTEAFF
len: 14; d_gene: TRBD1; abundance: NA; v_gene: TRBV6-6; j_gene: TRBJ1-1; CDR3nt: TGTGCCAGCAGTGCCGGGACAGTGGGCACTGAAGCTTTCTTT; CDR3aa: CASSAGTVGTEAFF
len: 14; d_gene: NA; abundance: NA; v_gene: TRBV7-9; j_gene: TRBJ2-1; CDR3nt: TGTGCCAGCAGCCTAAATCGGGTGGATGACTTGCAGTTCTTC; CDR3aa: CASSLNRVDDLQFF
len: 14; d_gene: TRBD2; abundance: NA; v_gene: TRBV14; j_gene: TRBJ2-1; CDR3nt: TGTGCCAGCAGCCGAAGTAGCGGGTACAATGAGCAGTTCTTC; CDR3aa: CASSRSSGYNEQFF
len: 15; d_gene: TRBD2; abundance: few; v_gene: TRBV19; j_gene: TRBJ2-1; CDR3nt: TGTGCCAGTAGCGGACTAGCGGCCTCCTACAATGAGCAGTTCTTC; CDR3aa: CASSGLAASYNEQFF
len: 14; d_gene: NA; abundance: medium-sized; v_gene: TRBV19; j_gene: TRBJ1-2; CDR3nt: TGTGCCAGTAGGGGGCCGTCAAACAGCTATGGCTACACCTTC; CDR3aa: CASRGPSNSYGYTF
len: 15; d_gene: TRBD1; abundance: NA; v_gene: TRBV18; j_gene: TRBJ1-2; CDR3nt: TGTGCCAGCTCACCGAAGACAGGGGGGTCTTATGGCTACACCTTC; CDR3aa: CASSPKTGGSYGYTF
len: 11; d_gene: NA; abundance: NA; v_gene: TRBV19; j_gene: TRBJ1-2; CDR3nt: TGTGCCAGTAGTAATCAGTATGGCTACACCTTC; CDR3aa: CASSNQYGYTF
len: 15; d_gene: NA; abundance: NA; v_gene: TRBV9; j_gene: TRBJ2-2; CDR3nt: TGTGCCAGCAGCGTATATACAGGAGTGGCCGGGGAGCTGTTTTTT; CDR3aa: CASSVYTGVAGELFF
len: 16; d_gene: NA; abundance: few; v_gene: TRBV7-2; j_gene: TRBJ1-1; CDR3nt: TGTGCCAGCAGCTCAGCTGGCACCAGTCGTCACACTGAAGCTTTCTTT; CDR3aa: CASSSAGTSRHTEAFF
len: 13; d_gene: NA; abundance: NA; v_gene: TRBV12-5; j_gene: TRBJ1-2; CDR3nt: TGTGCTAGTGGCCCAGCAGACAGGACGGTGTACACCTTC; CDR3aa: CASGPADRTVYTF
len: 14; d_gene: NA; abundance: NA; v_gene: TRBV27; j_gene: TRBJ1-5; CDR3nt: TGTGCCAGCACCGAGTTGGGGAGTTCTCAGCCCCAGCATTTT; CDR3aa: CASTELGSSQPQHF
len: 16; d_gene: TRBD1; abundance: NA; v_gene: TRBV19; j_gene: TRBJ1-5; CDR3nt: TGTGCCAGTAGTATATTCGGGACAGTCGGCAATCAGCCCCAGCATTTT; CDR3aa: CASSIFGTVGNQPQHF
len: 17; d_gene: TRBD2; abundance: NA; v_gene: TRBV19; j_gene: TRBJ2-1; CDR3nt: TGTGCCAGTAGTATTCCGGGACTAGCGGGAACCGGCAATGAGCAGTTCTTC; CDR3aa: CASSIPGLAGTGNEQFF
len: 17; d_gene: TRBD1; abundance: NA; v_gene: TRBV19; j_gene: TRBJ1-6; CDR3nt: TGTGCCAGTAGTATGGGACAGATCCCCTCAAATAATTCACCCCTCCACTTT; CDR3aa: CASSMGQIPSNNSPLHF
len: 15; d_gene: TRBD1; abundance: few; v_gene: TRBV9; j_gene: TRBJ2-3; CDR3nt: TGTGCCAGCAGCGTGTCGGGACAGGGGGTAGATACGCAGTATTTT; CDR3aa: CASSVSGQGVDTQYF
len: 11; d_gene: NA; abundance: NA; v_gene: TRBV11-2; j_gene: TRBJ1-1; CDR3nt: TGTGCCAGCAGCCGCAACAGGGTGGCTTTCTTT; CDR3aa: CASSRNRVAFF
len: 14; d_gene: TRBD1; abundance: NA; v_gene: TRBV18; j_gene: TRBJ2-7; CDR3nt: TGTGCCAGCTCGCAGACAGGGGGCGTCAACGAGCAGTACTTC; CDR3aa: CASSQTGGVNEQYF
len: 15; d_gene: TRBD2; abundance: NA; v_gene: TRBV11-1; j_gene: TRBJ2-3; CDR3nt: TGTGCCAGCAGCTTAGCGAGCGGGGCAACAGATACGCAGTATTTT; CDR3aa: CASSLASGATDTQYF
len: 15; d_gene: TRBD1; abundance: NA; v_gene: TRBV7-8; j_gene: TRBJ1-1; CDR3nt: TGTGCCAGCAGCTTAGGGACAGGGAGTGCCGCTGAAGCTTTCTTT; CDR3aa: CASSLGTGSAAEAFF
len: 16; d_gene: NA; abundance: NA; v_gene: TRBV28; j_gene: TRBJ2-1; CDR3nt: TGTGCCAGCAGGGAACCAGGGAAGCGCTCCTACAATGAGCAGTTCTTC; CDR3aa: CASREPGKRSYNEQFF
len: 12; d_gene: NA; abundance: once; v_gene: TRBV6-6; j_gene: TRBJ2-5; CDR3nt: TGTGCCAGCAGTTACCCAGGGGAGACCCAGTACTTC; CDR3aa: CASSYPGETQYF
len: 16; d_gene: TRBD2; abundance: NA; v_gene: TRBV5-1; j_gene: TRBJ2-7; CDR3nt: TGCGCCAGCAGCTTCACAGCGGGAGGGACCTCCTACGAGCAGTACTTC; CDR3aa: CASSFTAGGTSYEQYF
len: 15; d_gene: TRBD1; abundance: NA; v_gene: TRBV28; j_gene: TRBJ1-1; CDR3nt: TGTGCCAGCAGTTTACCCACGACAGGGACTAGCGAAGCTTTCTTT; CDR3aa: CASSLPTTGTSEAFF
len: 16; d_gene: NA; abundance: NA; v_gene: TRBV10-3; j_gene: TRBJ1-5; CDR3nt: TGTGCCATCAGTGGGGGGCGGCAGGTGGGCAATCAGCCCCAGCATTTT; CDR3aa: CAISGGRQVGNQPQHF
len: 14; d_gene: TRBD2; abundance: NA; v_gene: TRBV6-6; j_gene: TRBJ2-1; CDR3nt: TGTGCCAGCAAGAGAGGAGCGGGAGTGGATGAGCAGTTCTTC; CDR3aa: CASKRGAGVDEQFF
len: 15; d_gene: TRBD2; abundance: NA; v_gene: TRBV20-1; j_gene: TRBJ2-1; CDR3nt: TGCAGTCCGAGTGGGACTAGCGGGAACTACAATGAGCAGTTCTTC; CDR3aa: CSPSGTSGNYNEQFF
len: 12; d_gene: TRBD1; abundance: NA; v_gene: TRBV29-1; j_gene: TRBJ2-1; CDR3nt: TGCAGCGCGGGACAGCAGTACAATGAGCAGTTCTTC; CDR3aa: CSAGQQYNEQFF
len: 14; d_gene: TRBD2; abundance: NA; v_gene: TRBV29-1; j_gene: TRBJ2-7; CDR3nt: TGCAGCGTTTCGGGACTAGCGGGAGGGGACGAGCAGTACTTC; CDR3aa: CSVSGLAGGDEQYF
len: 16; d_gene: NA; abundance: NA; v_gene: TRBV18; j_gene: TRBJ1-1; CDR3nt: TGTGCCAGCTCACTAAGGTCCCGGCCGAGGGACACTGAAGCTTTCTTT; CDR3aa: CASSLRSRPRDTEAFF
len: 15; d_gene: NA; abundance: few; v_gene: TRBV5-4; j_gene: TRBJ2-1; CDR3nt: TGTGCCAGCAGCACCGGGACAGACATGGAGGGGGAGCAGTTCTTC; CDR3aa: CASSTGTDMEGEQFF
len: 14; d_gene: NA; abundance: NA; v_gene: TRBV6-6; j_gene: TRBJ2-1; CDR3nt: TGTGCCAGCAGTTATGAAGGGGGTGGCAATGAGCAGTTCTTC; CDR3aa: CASSYEGGGNEQFF
len: 14; d_gene: TRBD2; abundance: NA; v_gene: TRBV2; j_gene: TRBJ2-5; CDR3nt: TGTGCCAGCAAGAGTAGCGGGAGGGTCGGGACCCAGTACTTC; CDR3aa: CASKSSGRVGTQYF
len: 11; d_gene: NA; abundance: NA; v_gene: TRBV20-1; j_gene: TRBJ1-1; CDR3nt: TGCAGTGCTAGGAGACTGACTGAAGCTTTCTTT; CDR3aa: CSARRLTEAFF
len: 15; d_gene: TRBD1; abundance: NA; v_gene: TRBV5-1; j_gene: TRBJ1-2; CDR3nt: TGCGCCAGCAGCCCCACAGGGGGCGCGGACTATGGCTACACCTTC; CDR3aa: CASSPTGGADYGYTF
len: 18; d_gene: TRBD2; abundance: NA; v_gene: TRBV19; j_gene: TRBJ2-1; CDR3nt: TGTGCCAGTAGTTCCCGCCCCGGACTAGCGGAGCGATACAATGAGCAGTTCTTC; CDR3aa: CASSSRPGLAERYNEQFF
len: 14; d_gene: TRBD1; abundance: many; v_gene: TRBV5-4; j_gene: TRBJ1-6; CDR3nt: TGTGCCAGCAGCCAGAGACAGGGTGGGTCACCCCTCCACTTT; CDR3aa: CASSQRQGGSPLHF
len: 15; d_gene: NA; abundance: NA; v_gene: TRBV3-1/TRBV3-2; j_gene: TRBJ1-1; CDR3nt: TGTGCCAGCAGCCAGGCTGACAGGAAGAACACTGAAGCTTTCTTT; CDR3aa: CASSQADRKNTEAFF
len: 14; d_gene: NA; abundance: once; v_gene: TRBV28; j_gene: TRBJ1-6; CDR3nt: TGTGCCAGCAGTCTCGGGGGGGGTAATTCACCCCTCCACTTT; CDR3aa: CASSLGGGNSPLHF
len: 16; d_gene: NA; abundance: NA; v_gene: TRBV4-2; j_gene: TRBJ2-1; CDR3nt: TGTGCCAGCAGCCGCCACTTCGATAGCTCCTACAATGAGCAGTTCTTC; CDR3aa: CASSRHFDSSYNEQFF
len: 16; d_gene: TRBD1; abundance: few; v_gene: TRBV4-1; j_gene: TRBJ1-1; CDR3nt: TGCGCCAGCAGCCTCACACCGGGACAGGGAGACACTGAAGCTTTCTTT; CDR3aa: CASSLTPGQGDTEAFF
len: 16; d_gene: TRBD2; abundance: NA; v_gene: TRBV5-4; j_gene: TRBJ2-7; CDR3nt: TGTGCCAGCAGCTTGGGACTAGCGGGGGGGCGGTACGAGCAGTACTTC; CDR3aa: CASSLGLAGGRYEQYF
len: 12; d_gene: NA; abundance: few; v_gene: TRBV5-1; j_gene: TRBJ1-2; CDR3nt: TGCGCCAGCAGCTCCTCTTACTATGGCTACACCTTC; CDR3aa: CASSSSYYGYTF
len: 17; d_gene: TRBD1; abundance: NA; v_gene: TRBV4-1; j_gene: TRBJ2-1; CDR3nt: TGCGCCAGCAGCCAAGATCGGAGAGGGGGCGGCTACAATGAGCAGTTCTTC; CDR3aa: CASSQDRRGGGYNEQFF
len: 16; d_gene: TRBD1; abundance: NA; v_gene: TRBV13; j_gene: TRBJ1-3; CDR3nt: TGTGCCAGCAGGAAGAGACAGGGGGTCTCTGGAAACACCATATATTTT; CDR3aa: CASRKRQGVSGNTIYF